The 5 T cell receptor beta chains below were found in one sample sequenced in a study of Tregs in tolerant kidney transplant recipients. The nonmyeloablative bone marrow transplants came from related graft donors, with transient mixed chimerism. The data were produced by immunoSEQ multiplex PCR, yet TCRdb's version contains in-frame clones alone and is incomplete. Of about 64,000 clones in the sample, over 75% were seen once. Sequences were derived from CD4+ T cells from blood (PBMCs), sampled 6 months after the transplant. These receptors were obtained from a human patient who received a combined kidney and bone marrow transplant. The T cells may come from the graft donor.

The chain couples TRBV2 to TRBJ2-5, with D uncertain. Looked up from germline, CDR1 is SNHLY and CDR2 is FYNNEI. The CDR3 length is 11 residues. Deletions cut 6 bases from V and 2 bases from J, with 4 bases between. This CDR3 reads CASSPQETQYF. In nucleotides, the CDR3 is TGTGCCAGCAGCCCGCAAGAGACCCAGTACTTC.

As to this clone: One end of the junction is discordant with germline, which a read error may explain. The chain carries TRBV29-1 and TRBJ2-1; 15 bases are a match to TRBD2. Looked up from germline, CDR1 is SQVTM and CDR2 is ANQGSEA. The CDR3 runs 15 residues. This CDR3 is CSVEGLAGGPDEQFF. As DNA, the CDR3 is TGCAGCGTCGAAGGACTAGCGGGAGGGCCTGATGAGCAGTTCTTC.

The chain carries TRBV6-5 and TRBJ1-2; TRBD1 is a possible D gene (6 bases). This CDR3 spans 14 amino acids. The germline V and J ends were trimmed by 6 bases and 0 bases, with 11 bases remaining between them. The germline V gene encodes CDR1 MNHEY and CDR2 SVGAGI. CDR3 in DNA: TGTGCCAGCAGCAAAACAGGGTCTAACTATGGCTACACCTTC. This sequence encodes CASSKTGSNYGYTF.

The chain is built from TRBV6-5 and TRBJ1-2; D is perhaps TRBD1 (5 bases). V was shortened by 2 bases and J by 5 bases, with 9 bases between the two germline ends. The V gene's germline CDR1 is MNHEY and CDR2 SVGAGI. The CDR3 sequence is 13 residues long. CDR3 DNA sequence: TGTGCCAGCAGTTACGCCGACAGTTATGGCTACACCTTC. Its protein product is CASSYADSYGYTF.

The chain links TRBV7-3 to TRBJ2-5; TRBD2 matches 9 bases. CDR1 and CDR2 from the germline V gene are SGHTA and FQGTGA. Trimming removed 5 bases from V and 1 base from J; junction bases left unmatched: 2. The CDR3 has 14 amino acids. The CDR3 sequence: CASSLTSGQETQYF. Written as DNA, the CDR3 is TGTGCCAGCAGCCTGACTAGCGGCCAAGAGACCCAGTACTTC.